These T cell receptor beta chains were read from a single sample in a study of T cell responses to AZD1222 COVID-19 vaccine. Profiling relied on immunoSEQ multiplex PCR, and the TCRdb table lists in-frame clones only, not all of them. The sample lists more than 95,000 clones; 80% to 90% were seen once. The sample was peripheral blood, taken on day 0 of AZD1222 vaccination. The origin of the receptors is an adult in good health. Both conserved end residues are part of each CDR3. A D gene is named only where the DNA matches it firmly. Not every row has a clone size; where given, it reads once, few, many or a size class.

TGTGCCAGCAGCTTGGGAACACTCAAACTACACTACGAGCAGTACTTC	CASSLGTLKLHYEQYF	TRBV5-5	-	TRBJ2-7	-
TGTGCCAGCAGTTGGGGACAGGGTAAGATGCCCCAGCATTTT	CASSWGQGKMPQHF	TRBV28	-	TRBJ1-5	TRBD1
TGTGCCAGCAGCTTGCAGGGGGCGGGCTATGGCTACACCTTC	CASSLQGAGYGYTF	TRBV7-9	-	TRBJ1-2	TRBD1
TGTGCCAGTAGTCCCAGGACAGGGGCCCTAACAGATACGCAGTATTTT	CASSPRTGALTDTQYF	TRBV19	-	TRBJ2-3	TRBD1
TGTGCCAGCAGTTACGACAGGGGGAGGCGGAACACTGAAGCTTTCTTT	CASSYDRGRRNTEAFF	TRBV6-5	-	TRBJ1-1	TRBD1
TGTGCCAGCAGCCAAGGACAGGCCTTCTCCTACGAGCAGTACTTC	CASSQGQAFSYEQYF	TRBV7-9	-	TRBJ2-7	TRBD1
TGTGCCAGCAGCCTTACAGGTTTCCTGAACACTGAAGCTTTCTTT	CASSLTGFLNTEAFF	TRBV6-5	once	TRBJ1-1	-
TGCGCCAGCAGCTTATCTCTAGCGGGAGGGGCGGGGGAGCAGTACTTC	CASSLSLAGGAGEQYF	TRBV5-1	-	TRBJ2-7	TRBD2
TGTGCCAGCAGCGCGAGACTAGCCCCTTCATACAATGAGCAGTTCTTC	CASSARLAPSYNEQFF	TRBV9	-	TRBJ2-1	TRBD2
TGTGCCAGCAGTTTCCTCGGGGACAGGGGGTTTGACTATGGCTACACCTTC	CASSFLGDRGFDYGYTF	TRBV27	-	TRBJ1-2	TRBD1
TGTGCCAGCAGCTACGGACCCGGCACAGATACGCAGTATTTT	CASSYGPGTDTQYF	TRBV7-2	-	TRBJ2-3	-
TGCGCCAGCAGCTTGGGCGGGGGTTTTCAAGAGACCCAGTACTTC	CASSLGGGFQETQYF	TRBV5-1	-	TRBJ2-5	TRBD2
TGTGCCAGCAGTTACGGGGGCCAGGCACGGACCCAGCCCCAGCATTTT	CASSYGGQARTQPQHF	TRBV6-2/TRBV6-3	-	TRBJ1-5	-
TGTGCCAGCAGTCACGTAAGGGCCTGGGGTTCACCCCTCCACTTT	CASSHVRAWGSPLHF	TRBV7-9	-	TRBJ1-6	-
TGTGCCACCAGTGACCCCAGACAGGGCCGTGGCTACACCTTC	CATSDPRQGRGYTF	TRBV24-1	-	TRBJ1-2	TRBD1
TGTGCCAGTAGTATCCGACTCTATGGCTACACCTTC	CASSIRLYGYTF	TRBV19	-	TRBJ1-2	-
TGTGCCAGCAGCCCGGGACTAGCGAGGCCCGGGGCGCAGTATTTT	CASSPGLARPGAQYF	TRBV5-6	-	TRBJ2-3	TRBD2
TGTGCCAGCAGCGCTTACGGGACTAGCGGGAGCAGTGAGCAGTTCTTC	CASSAYGTSGSSEQFF	TRBV9	-	TRBJ2-1	TRBD2
TGTGCCACCAGTGATCCCGAGGGGGGGCGGCTCAATGAGCAGTTCTTC	CATSDPEGGRLNEQFF	TRBV24-1	-	TRBJ2-1	-
TGCACCAGCAGCCAAGACGCTGGATTTCAAGGGTTAAACAACTCCTACGAGCAGTACTTC	CTSSQDAGFQGLNNSYEQYF	TRBV1	-	TRBJ2-7	-
TGCAGCGTGACAAAGGGCCTCGGGTCCTACGAGCAGTACTTC	CSVTKGLGSYEQYF	TRBV29-1	-	TRBJ2-7	-
TGCGCCAGCAGCCCCACCGTGGCATCTGGAAACACCATATATTTT	CASSPTVASGNTIYF	TRBV5-1	-	TRBJ1-3	-
TGCGCCAGCAGCCAAGACCCAATCCGTCCCAATTCACCCCTCCACTTT	CASSQDPIRPNSPLHF	TRBV4-3	once	TRBJ1-6	-
TGTGCCAGCAGCCCCCATGGGATGAACACTGAAGCTTTCTTT	CASSPHGMNTEAFF	TRBV6-5	-	TRBJ1-1	-
TGTGCCAGCTCAGATCATGAGGCGGGAGAGCAGTACTTC	CASSDHEAGEQYF	TRBV18	-	TRBJ2-7	-
TGTGCCAGCAGCCCCTCTGGGCTAGCGGCCAGCACCTACAATGAGCAGTTCTTC	CASSPSGLAASTYNEQFF	TRBV4-2	-	TRBJ2-1	TRBD2
TGTGCCAGCAGCGCGAGCCCTAAAGTAGCTCCGTATGAGCAGTTCTTC	CASSASPKVAPYEQFF	TRBV9	large	TRBJ2-1	-
TGTGCCTACGAAAGAGGGACGTCTAATGAAAAACTGTTTTTT	CAYERGTSNEKLFF	TRBV5-4	-	TRBJ1-4	-
TGTGCCAGCACCTCCCCCAGGGTCGGTAAAGAGACCCAGTACTTC	CASTSPRVGKETQYF	TRBV28	once	TRBJ2-5	-
TGTGCCAGCAGTTATTCAGAGACCCAGTACTTC	CASSYSETQYF	TRBV6-5	-	TRBJ2-5	-
TGCGCCAGCAGCCAAGCCTGGGGGGGGTTCTACGAGCAGTACTTC	CASSQAWGGFYEQYF	TRBV4-3	-	TRBJ2-7	TRBD2
TGTGCCAGCAATCCCGTCGTAAGTTCCGGGGAGCTGTTTTTT	CASNPVVSSGELFF	TRBV28	-	TRBJ2-2	-
TGTGCCAGCAGCTTAGTCGACCTTGAAGCTTTCTTT	CASSLVDLEAFF	TRBV7-2	-	TRBJ1-1	-
TGTGCCAGCAGTTTATCCCCTAGGAGCTCCTACAATGAGCAGTTCTTC	CASSLSPRSSYNEQFF	TRBV28	-	TRBJ2-1	-
TGTGCCAGCAGACAGTCAACCTACGAGCAGTACTTC	CASRQSTYEQYF	TRBV6-5	-	TRBJ2-7	-
TGTGCCAGCAGCCTCCCTTCCGGACAGGGGGCTCAAGGCTACACCTTC	CASSLPSGQGAQGYTF	TRBV3-1/TRBV3-2	-	TRBJ1-2	TRBD1
TGCGCCAGCAGGAGGGACCAGAGCTCCTACAATGAGCAGTTCTTC	CASRRDQSSYNEQFF	TRBV5-1	once	TRBJ2-1	-
TGTGCCACCAGTGATCCCCCGGGACTTTCGAACACCGGGGAGCTGTTTTTT	CATSDPPGLSNTGELFF	TRBV24-1	-	TRBJ2-2	-
TGTGCCACCAGCAGAGGACCAGCGGGAGGATCAGATACGCAGTATTTT	CATSRGPAGGSDTQYF	TRBV15	few	TRBJ2-3	TRBD2
TGTGCCAGCAGACGACCTCGACTAGCGGCCCTTGCGAGCGATGAGCAGTTCTTC	CASRRPRLAALASDEQFF	TRBV7-9	-	TRBJ2-1	TRBD2
TGTGCCAGCAGCCTATCTACCAGGGTTGAGTATGGCTACACCTTC	CASSLSTRVEYGYTF	TRBV3-1/TRBV3-2	few	TRBJ1-2	-
TGCAGTGCTAGTGTCGAGAAGGGTTCGTACAATGAGCAGTTCTTC	CSASVEKGSYNEQFF	TRBV20-1	-	TRBJ2-1	-
TGCGCCAGCAGCTTGACAGGGGAAAACACCGGGGAGCTGTTTTTT	CASSLTGENTGELFF	TRBV5-1	-	TRBJ2-2	TRBD1
TGTGCCAGCAGTCCCGGCGAGCGAGAAGCTTTCTTT	CASSPGEREAFF	TRBV28	-	TRBJ1-1	-
TGTGCCAGCAGTGAACTGGCGGGATTAGATGGCTACACCTTC	CASSELAGLDGYTF	TRBV2	-	TRBJ1-2	-
TGCGCCAGCAGCTTGGATCCGACAGGGGGCGGAAACACCATATATTTT	CASSLDPTGGGNTIYF	TRBV5-1	-	TRBJ1-3	TRBD1
TGTGCCAGCAGCCCAGGGGGAGGGCCCAATCAGCCCCAGCATTTT	CASSPGGGPNQPQHF	TRBV9	-	TRBJ1-5	TRBD1
TGCGCCAGCAGCCAAGCCTGGGCCACTGGAGGCAATCAGCCCCAGCATTTT	CASSQAWATGGNQPQHF	TRBV4-3	-	TRBJ1-5	-
TGTGCCAGCAGAATCCTCCAGGGGGAAGCTTTCTTT	CASRILQGEAFF	TRBV28	-	TRBJ1-1	-